This TCR beta chain was identified in a study of blood T cell repertoires in COVID-19 (dated by TCRdb to the early 2020s). Notes on the research overall: Samples from collaborators originated in the United States, Italy and Spain and spanned both the acute and convalescent phases of COVID-19. The material from the prospective study consisted of cDNA or gDNA derived from T cells, B-cell-depleted T cells, or PBMCs. Subjects who had been exposed to COVID-19, were actively infected with it, or had recovered from it provided the deeply sampled blood TCRbeta repertoires that made up the dataset. The repertoires were made available in a free public database intended to serve as a resource for research on the immune response to SARS-CoV-2. The samples were drawn from two sources: the first 160 participants of the ongoing ImmuneRACE study, and 1,200 or so subjects contributed by 6 global collaborators. Sample metadata almost always included a de-identified subject ID, COVID-19 status, age in years and sex. Where available, HLA class I and class II types were obtained from metadata supplied by the sample provider rather than from assay-based typing. Broader findings and caveats from the paper: The amount of clinical and demographic metadata varied by source and participant and was provided uncurated.

Germline trimming: 4 bases from V, 0 bases from J; junction bases outside gene matches: 2. The CDR3 goes from the cysteine to the phenylalanine over 15 residues. Only the CDR3 region is kept as DNA, spanning 45 bases read in frame from base 1. CDR1 LGHDT and CDR2 YNNKEL are derived from the germline V gene (reference sequence). TCRbeta CDR3 regions were amplified from genomic DNA using the immunoSEQ Assay, a bias-controlled multiplex PCR. The published analysis was carried out like this. Within the assay, amplification of reference gene primers was used to estimate how many nucleated cells each sample contained. To quantify the absolute abundance of each unique TCRbeta CDR3 rearrangement, sequence reads were collapsed and filtered. Productive Simpson clonality was computed per sample as the square root of Simpson's diversity index over productive rearrangements. TCRdb retrieved this table from immuneACCESS and kept in-frame rearrangements only. Not all clones are present; in checked studies, unresolved V genes account for under half, and no reason is known for the remainder. V, J and clone size reflect that table, while D and trimming were determined from the DNA. The table for this sample lists roughly 400,000 clones; roughly 88% of them were counted only once. The ten biggest clones cover approximately 1.5% of the sample.

With respect to this clone: The antigen it binds to is not known. Base qualities are not provided; no much larger clone lies one nucleotide away.

Enrolling through a virtual design, the prospective study's participants ranged in age from about 18 to 100 years and lived across 24 United States geographic areas. Cohort assignment in the prospective study relied on participant-reported clinical history from a screening survey and a study questionnaire. Exposed participants were defined as having been in contact with someone with a PCR-confirmed or clinician-diagnosed COVID-19 case within 2 weeks of study entry. Each participant in the prospective study had whole blood, serum and a nasopharyngeal or oropharyngeal swab collected by mobile phlebotomists. Over a roughly 2-month period, participants in the prospective study had the option of providing additional blood draws and questionnaires. Before DNA extraction, blood samples from the prospective study were shipped at room temperature or frozen.

This TCR was recovered from a young woman who had been exposed to COVID-19. The specimen sequenced was PBMCs or T cells enriched from blood (not recorded which). The sequence joins TRBV3-1 (or the pseudogene TRBV3-2) to TRBJ1-4; 7 bases in the middle match TRBD1. The DNA is TGTGCCAGCAGCCCCACAGGGGCAACTAATGAAAAACTGTTTTTT. Its translation reads: CASSPTGATNEKLFF.